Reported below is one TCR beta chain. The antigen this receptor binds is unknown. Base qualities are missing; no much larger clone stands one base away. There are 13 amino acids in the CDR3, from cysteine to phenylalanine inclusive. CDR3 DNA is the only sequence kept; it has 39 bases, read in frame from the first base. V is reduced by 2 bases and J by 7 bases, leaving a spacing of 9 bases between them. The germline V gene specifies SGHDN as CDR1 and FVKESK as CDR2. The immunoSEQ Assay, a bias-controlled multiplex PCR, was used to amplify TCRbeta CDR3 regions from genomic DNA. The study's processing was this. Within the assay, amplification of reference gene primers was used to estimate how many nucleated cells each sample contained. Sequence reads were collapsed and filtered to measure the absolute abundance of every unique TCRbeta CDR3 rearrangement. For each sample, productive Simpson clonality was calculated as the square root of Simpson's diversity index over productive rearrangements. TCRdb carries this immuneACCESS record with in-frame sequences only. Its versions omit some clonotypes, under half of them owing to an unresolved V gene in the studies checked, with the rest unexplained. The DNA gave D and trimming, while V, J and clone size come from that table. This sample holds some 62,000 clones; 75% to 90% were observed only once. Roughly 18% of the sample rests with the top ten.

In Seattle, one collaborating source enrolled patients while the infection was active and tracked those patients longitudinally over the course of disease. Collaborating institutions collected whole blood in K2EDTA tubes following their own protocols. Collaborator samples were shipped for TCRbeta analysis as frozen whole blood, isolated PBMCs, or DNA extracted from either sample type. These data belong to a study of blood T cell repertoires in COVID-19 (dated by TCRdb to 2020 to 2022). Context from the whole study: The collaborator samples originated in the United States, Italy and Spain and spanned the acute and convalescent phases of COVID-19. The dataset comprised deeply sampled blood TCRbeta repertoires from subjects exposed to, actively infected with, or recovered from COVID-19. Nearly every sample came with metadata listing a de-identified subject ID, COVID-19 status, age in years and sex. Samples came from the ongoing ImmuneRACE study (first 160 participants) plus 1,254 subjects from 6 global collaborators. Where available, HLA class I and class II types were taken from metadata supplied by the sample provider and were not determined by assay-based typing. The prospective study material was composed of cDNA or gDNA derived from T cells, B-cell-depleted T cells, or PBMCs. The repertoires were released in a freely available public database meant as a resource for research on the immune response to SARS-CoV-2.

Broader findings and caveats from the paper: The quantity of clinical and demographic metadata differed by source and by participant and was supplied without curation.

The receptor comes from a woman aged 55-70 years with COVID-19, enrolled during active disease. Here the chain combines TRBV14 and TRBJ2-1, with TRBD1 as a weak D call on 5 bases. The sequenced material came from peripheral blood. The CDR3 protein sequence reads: CASSQSSGNEQFF. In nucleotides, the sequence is TGTGCCAGCAGCCAAAGCTCAGGGAATGAGCAGTTCTTC.